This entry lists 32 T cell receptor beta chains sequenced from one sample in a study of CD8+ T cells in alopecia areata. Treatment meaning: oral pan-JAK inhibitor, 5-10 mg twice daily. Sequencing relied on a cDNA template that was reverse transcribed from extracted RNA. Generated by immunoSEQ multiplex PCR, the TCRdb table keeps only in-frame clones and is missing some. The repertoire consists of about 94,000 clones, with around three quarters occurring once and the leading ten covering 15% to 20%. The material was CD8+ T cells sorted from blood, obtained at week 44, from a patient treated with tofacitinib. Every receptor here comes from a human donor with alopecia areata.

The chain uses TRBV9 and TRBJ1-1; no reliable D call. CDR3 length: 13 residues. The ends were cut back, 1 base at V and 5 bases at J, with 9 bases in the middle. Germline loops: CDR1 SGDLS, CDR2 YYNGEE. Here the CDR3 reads CASSVYEGTEAFF. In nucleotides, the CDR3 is TGTGCCAGCAGCGTATATGAGGGTACTGAAGCTTTCTTT.

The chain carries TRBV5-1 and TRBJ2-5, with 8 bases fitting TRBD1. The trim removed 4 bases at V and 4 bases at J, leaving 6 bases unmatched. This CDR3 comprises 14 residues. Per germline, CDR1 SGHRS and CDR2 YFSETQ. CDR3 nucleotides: TGCGCCAGCAGCCCGGACAGGGCGAGAGAGACCCAGTACTTC. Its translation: CASSPDRARETQYF.

CDR3 protein: CASSPLTGGVGSYNEQFF. DNA of the CDR3: TGCGCCAGCAGCCCGTTAACGGGGGGGGTTGGCTCCTACAATGAGCAGTTCTTC. This sequence joins TRBV4-3 and TRBJ2-1; 8 bases match TRBD2. Looked up from germline, CDR1 is LGHNA and CDR2 is YSLEER. The CDR3 sequence is 18 residues long. Losses at the gene ends were 4 bases for V and 0 bases for J; bases not matched to a gene: 11.

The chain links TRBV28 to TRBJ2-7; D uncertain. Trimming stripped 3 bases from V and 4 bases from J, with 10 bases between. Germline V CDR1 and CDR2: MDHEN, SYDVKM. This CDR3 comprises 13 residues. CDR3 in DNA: TGTGCCAGCAGTTTGGCCCCGACTTACGAGCAGTACTTC. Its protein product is CASSLAPTYEQYF.

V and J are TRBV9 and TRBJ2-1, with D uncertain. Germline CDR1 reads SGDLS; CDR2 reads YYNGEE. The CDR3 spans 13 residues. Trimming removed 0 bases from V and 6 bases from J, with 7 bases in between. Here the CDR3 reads CASSVDSGNEQFF. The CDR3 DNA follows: TGTGCCAGCAGCGTAGATTCGGGCAATGAGCAGTTCTTC.

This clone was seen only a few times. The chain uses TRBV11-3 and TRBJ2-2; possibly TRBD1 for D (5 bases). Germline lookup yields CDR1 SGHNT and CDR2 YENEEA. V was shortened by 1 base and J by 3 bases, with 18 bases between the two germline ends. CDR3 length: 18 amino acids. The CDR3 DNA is TGTGCCAGCAGCTTAGGGCAGGGAAAGAAGAGGCACACCGGGGAGCTGTTTTTT. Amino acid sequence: CASSLGQGKKRHTGELFF.

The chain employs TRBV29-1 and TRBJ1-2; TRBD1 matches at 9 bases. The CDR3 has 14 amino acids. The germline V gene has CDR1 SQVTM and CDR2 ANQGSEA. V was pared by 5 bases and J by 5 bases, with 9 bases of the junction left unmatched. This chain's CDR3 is CSVHGGDRAYGYTF. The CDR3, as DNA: TGCAGCGTTCATGGGGGGGACAGGGCGTATGGCTACACCTTC.

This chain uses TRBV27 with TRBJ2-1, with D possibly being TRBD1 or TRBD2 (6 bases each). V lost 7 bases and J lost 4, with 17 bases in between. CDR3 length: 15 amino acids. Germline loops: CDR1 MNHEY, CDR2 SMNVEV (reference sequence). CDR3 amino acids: CASTPLGGSYNEQFF. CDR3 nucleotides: TGTGCCAGCACTCCACTCGGGGGCAGTTACAATGAGCAGTTCTTC.

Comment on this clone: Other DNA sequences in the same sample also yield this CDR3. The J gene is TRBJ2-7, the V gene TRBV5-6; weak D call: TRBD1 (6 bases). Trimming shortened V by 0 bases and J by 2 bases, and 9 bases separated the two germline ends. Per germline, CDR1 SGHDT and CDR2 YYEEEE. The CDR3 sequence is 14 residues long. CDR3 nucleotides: TGTGCCAGCAGCTTGGGGACAGCAACCTACGAGCAGTACTTC. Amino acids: CASSLGTATYEQYF.

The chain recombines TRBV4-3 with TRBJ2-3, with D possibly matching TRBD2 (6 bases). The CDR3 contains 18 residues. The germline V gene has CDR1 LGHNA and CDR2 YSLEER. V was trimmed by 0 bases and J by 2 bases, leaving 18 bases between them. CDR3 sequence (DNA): TGCGCCAGCAGCCAAGAACCCGGGACTTCTCATCCCACAGATACGCAGTATTTT. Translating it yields CASSQEPGTSHPTDTQYF.

Written as DNA, the CDR3 is TGTGCCAGCAGCCCCCTGGATTTACGCGGGGGTTTCGCCTACAATGAGCAGTTCTTC. Amino acid sequence: CASSPLDLRGGFAYNEQFF. This rearrangement joins TRBV9 to TRBJ2-1, with 7 bases matching TRBD2. The V gene end was trimmed by 4 bases and the J gene end by 2 bases; junction bases not matched to a gene: 18. CDR3 length: 19 amino acids. Germline V lookup: CDR1 SGDLS, CDR2 YYNGEE.

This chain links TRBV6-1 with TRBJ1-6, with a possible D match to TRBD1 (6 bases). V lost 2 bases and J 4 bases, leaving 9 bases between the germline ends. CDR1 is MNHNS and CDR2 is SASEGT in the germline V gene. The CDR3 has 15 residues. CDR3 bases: TGTGCCAGCAGTGAATCCGGGACATATAATTCACCCCTCCACTTT. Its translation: CASSESGTYNSPLHF.

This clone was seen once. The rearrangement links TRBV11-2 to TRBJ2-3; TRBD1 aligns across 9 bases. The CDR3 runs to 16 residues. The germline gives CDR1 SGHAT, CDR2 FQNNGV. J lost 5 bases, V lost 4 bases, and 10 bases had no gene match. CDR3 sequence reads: CASSSRQGVTRDTQYF. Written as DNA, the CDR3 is TGTGCCAGCAGCTCCCGACAGGGGGTAACTAGAGATACGCAGTATTTT.

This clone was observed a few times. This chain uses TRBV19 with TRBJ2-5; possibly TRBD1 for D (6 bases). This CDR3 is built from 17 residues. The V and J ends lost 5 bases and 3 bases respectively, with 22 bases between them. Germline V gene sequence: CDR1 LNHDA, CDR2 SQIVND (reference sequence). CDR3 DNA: TGTGCCAGTAGTCCAGCCCCCGGACAGAGATACGAAGAGACCCAGTACTTC. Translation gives CASSPAPGQRYEETQYF.

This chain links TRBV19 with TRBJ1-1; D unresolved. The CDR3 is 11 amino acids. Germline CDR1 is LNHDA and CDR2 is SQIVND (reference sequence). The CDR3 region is CAVGWGTEAFF. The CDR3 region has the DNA TGTGCTGTGGGTTGGGGAACTGAAGCTTTCTTT.

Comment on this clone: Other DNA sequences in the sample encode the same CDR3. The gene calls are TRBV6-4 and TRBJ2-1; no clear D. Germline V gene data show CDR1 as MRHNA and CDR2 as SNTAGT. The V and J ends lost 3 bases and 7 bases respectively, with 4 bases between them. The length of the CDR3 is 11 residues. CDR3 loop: CASSEGNEQFF. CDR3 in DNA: TGTGCCAGCAGTGAGGGAAATGAGCAGTTCTTC.

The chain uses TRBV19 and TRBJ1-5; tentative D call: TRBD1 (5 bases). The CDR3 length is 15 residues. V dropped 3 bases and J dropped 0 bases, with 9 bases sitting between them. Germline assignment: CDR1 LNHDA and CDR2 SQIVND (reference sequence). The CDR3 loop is CASSMTAYSNQPQHF. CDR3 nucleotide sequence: TGTGCCAGTAGTATGACAGCGTATAGCAATCAGCCCCAGCATTTT.

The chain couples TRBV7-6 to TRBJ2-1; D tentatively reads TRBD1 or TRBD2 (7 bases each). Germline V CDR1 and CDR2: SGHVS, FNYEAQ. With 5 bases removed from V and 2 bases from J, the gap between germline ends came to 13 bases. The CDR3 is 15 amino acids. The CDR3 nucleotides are TGTGCCAGCAGCCCCCCAGGGGGGGCCTACAATGAGCAGTTCTTC. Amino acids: CASSPPGGAYNEQFF.

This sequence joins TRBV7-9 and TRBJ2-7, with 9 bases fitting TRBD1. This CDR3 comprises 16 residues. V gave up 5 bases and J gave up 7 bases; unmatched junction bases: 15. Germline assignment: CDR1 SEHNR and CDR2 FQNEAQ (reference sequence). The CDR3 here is CASSLLPGQGTGEQYF. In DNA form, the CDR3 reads TGTGCCAGCAGCCTCCTACCGGGACAGGGAACTGGGGAGCAGTACTTC.

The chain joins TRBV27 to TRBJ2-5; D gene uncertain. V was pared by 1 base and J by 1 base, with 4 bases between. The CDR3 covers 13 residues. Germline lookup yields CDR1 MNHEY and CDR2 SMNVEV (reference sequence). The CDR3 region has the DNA TGTGCCAGCAGTTTATACAGCCAAGAGACCCAGTACTTC. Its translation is CASSLYSQETQYF.

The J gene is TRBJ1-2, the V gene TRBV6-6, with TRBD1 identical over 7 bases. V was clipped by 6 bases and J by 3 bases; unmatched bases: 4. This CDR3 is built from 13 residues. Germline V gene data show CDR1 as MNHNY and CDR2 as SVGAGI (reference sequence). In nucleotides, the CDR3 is TGTGCCAGCAGCGACGACAGGGACTATGGCTACACCTTC. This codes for CASSDDRDYGYTF.

CDR3 amino acids: CASSLSWGGAYEQYF. CDR3 coding DNA: TGCGCCAGCAGCCTGTCTTGGGGGGGAGCCTACGAGCAGTACTTC. The rearrangement joins TRBV4-3 to TRBJ2-5; 7 nucleotides agree with TRBD2. The J call is in doubt because the DNA end fits TRBJ2-7 better. The germline CDR1 and CDR2 sequences are LGHNA and YSLEER. The CDR3 totals 15 residues.

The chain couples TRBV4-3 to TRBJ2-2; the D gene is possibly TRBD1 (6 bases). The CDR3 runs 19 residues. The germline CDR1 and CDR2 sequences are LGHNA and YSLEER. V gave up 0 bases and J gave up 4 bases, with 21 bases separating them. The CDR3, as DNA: TGCGCCAGCAGCCAAGATGGGATGGGTGGGGGCGCGGTCACCGGGGAGCTGTTTTTT. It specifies CASSQDGMGGGAVTGELFF.

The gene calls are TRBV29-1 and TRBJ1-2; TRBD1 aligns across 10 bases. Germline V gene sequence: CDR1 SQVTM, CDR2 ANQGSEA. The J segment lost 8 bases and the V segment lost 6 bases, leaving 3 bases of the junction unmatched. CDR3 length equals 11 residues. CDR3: CSVETGGGYTF. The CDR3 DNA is TGCAGCGTCGAGACAGGGGGCGGCTACACCTTC.

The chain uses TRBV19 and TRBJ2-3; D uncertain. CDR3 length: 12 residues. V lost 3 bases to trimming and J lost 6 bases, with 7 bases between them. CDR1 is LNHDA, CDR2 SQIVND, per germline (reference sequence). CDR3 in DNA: TGTGCCAGTAGTATTCCTTCTGATACGCAGTATTTT. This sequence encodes CASSIPSDTQYF.

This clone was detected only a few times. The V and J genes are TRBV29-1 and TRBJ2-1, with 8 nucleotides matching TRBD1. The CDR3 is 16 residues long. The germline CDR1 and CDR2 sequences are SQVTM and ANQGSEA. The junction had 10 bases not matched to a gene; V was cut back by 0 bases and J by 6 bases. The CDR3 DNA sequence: TGCAGCGTTGAAGATATGGGCAGGGGGCCATCCAATGAGCAGTTCTTC. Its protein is CSVEDMGRGPSNEQFF.

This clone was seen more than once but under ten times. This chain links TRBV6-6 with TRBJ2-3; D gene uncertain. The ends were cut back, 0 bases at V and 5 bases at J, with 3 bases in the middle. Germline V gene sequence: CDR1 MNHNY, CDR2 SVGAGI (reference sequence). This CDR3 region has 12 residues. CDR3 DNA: TGTGCCAGCAGTTACTCGCGAGATACGCAGTATTTT. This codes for CASSYSRDTQYF.

CDR3 residues: CASSTRGGSSYEQYF. The CDR3 region has the DNA TGTGCCAGCAGCACGCGGGGGGGTAGCTCCTACGAGCAGTACTTC. The chain is built from TRBV7-6 and TRBJ2-7; 9 bases align to TRBD2. V trimming: 5 bases; J trimming: 0 bases; junction bases outside the gene matches: 5. This CDR3 spans 15 amino acids. The germline V gene has CDR1 SGHVS and CDR2 FNYEAQ.

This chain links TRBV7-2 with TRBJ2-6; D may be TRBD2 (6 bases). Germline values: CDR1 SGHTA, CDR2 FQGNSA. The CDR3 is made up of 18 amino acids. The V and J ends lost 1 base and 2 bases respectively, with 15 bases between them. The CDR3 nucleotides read TGTGCCAGCAGCTTAGATCCCGGAGGAGGGCCTGGGGCCAACGTCCTGACTTTC. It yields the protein CASSLDPGGGPGANVLTF.

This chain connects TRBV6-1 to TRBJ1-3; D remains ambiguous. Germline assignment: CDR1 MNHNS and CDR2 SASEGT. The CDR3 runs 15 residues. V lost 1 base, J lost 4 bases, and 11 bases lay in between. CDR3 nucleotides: TGTGCCAGCAGTGAAGTTCCCAGGCACGGAAACACCATATATTTT. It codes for CASSEVPRHGNTIYF.

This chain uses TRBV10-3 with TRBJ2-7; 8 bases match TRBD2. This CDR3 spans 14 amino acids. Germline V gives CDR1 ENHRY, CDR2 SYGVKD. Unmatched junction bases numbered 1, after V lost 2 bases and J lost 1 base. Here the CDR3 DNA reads TGTGCCATCAGTGAGCCTAGCGGGTCCTACGAGCAGTACTTC. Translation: CAISEPSGSYEQYF.

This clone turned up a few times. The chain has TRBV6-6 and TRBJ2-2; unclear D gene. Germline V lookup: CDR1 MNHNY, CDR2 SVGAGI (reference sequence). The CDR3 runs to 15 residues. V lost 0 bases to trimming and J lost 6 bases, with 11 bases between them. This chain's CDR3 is CASSYSLESAGELFF. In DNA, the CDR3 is TGTGCCAGCAGTTACTCGCTTGAGTCTGCCGGGGAGCTGTTTTTT.